This T cell receptor (beta chain) was observed in a study of T cell responses to AZD1222 COVID-19 vaccine. For this clone: The antigen remains undetermined.

V shed 1 base and J 1 base; nucleotides not matched to a gene: 6. This CDR3 is built from 17 residues. Germline V lookup: CDR1 SGHNT, CDR2 YENEEA. Pooled samples include second doses given at about 4 or 12 weeks. General study results and limits: Repertoires were collected only later (after the peak T cell response had occurred). Donors, mostly white British, included more females; clonal diversity was possibly underestimated. Baseline seropositivity characterized only 5 or 6 AZD1222 recipients.

Sequencing was performed with immunoSEQ multiplex PCR; in TCRdb, only in-frame clones are kept and a portion is missing. The data hold 150,000 to 200,000 clones, with more than 75% observed a single time. The chain uses TRBV11-3 and TRBJ2-3, with 9 bases fitting TRBD1. The clonotype originates from an adult who received the AZD1222 COVID-19 vaccine. Specimen: peripheral blood, collected 28 days after the second AZD1222 dose. CDR3 region: CASSLGTGGYRTDTQYF. The CDR3 DNA sequence: TGTGCCAGCAGCTTAGGAACAGGGGGCTACCGCACAGATACGCAGTATTTT.